The next 29 T cell receptor beta chains were all read from a single sample in a study of neoadjuvant anti-PD-1 for oral cavity cancer (dated by TCRdb to about 2021). Libraries were built with the immunoSEQ multiplex PCR assay. The immuneACCESS repertoire file appears here via TCRdb, limited to in-frame rearrangements. These files lack a portion of the clones; in checked studies, under half of the deficit traces to unresolved V genes, and the cause of the others is not known. Here the sample has some 33,000 clones; more than 75% occur a single time. 3.5% of the sample comes from the top ten. The sample's time point label, decoded: before neoadjuvant nivolumab. The specimen was PBMCs, collected before nivolumab (anti-PD-1) treatment. Receptor source: a person aged 35-80 years with oral cavity squamous cell carcinoma.

The chain employs TRBV7-8 and TRBJ1-4; 9 nucleotides match TRBD1. CDR3 length: 17 residues. The germline V gene encodes CDR1 SGHVS and CDR2 FQNEAQ. The V gene end was trimmed by 4 bases and the J gene end by 3 bases; junction bases not matched to a gene: 9. In DNA form, the CDR3 reads TGTGCCAGCAGCTCATGGACAGGGGAACCATCTAATGAAAAACTGTTTTTT. This gives the protein CASSSWTGEPSNEKLFF. The full variable domain, rest sourced from reference TRBV7-8 and TRBJ1-4, is GAGVSQSPRYKVAKRGQDVALRCDPISGHVSLFWYQQALGQGPEFLTYFQNEAQLDKSGLPSDRFFAERPEGSVSTLKIQRTQQEDSAVYLCASSSWTGEPSNEKLFFGSGTQLSVL.

V and J are TRBV10-1 and TRBJ2-7, with 7 bases that match TRBD1. CDR1 is WNHNN, CDR2 SYGVQD, per germline (reference sequence). This CDR3 comprises 14 residues. V lost 4 bases, J lost 5 bases, and 8 bases stayed unmatched. The CDR3 protein is CASSGRQGRHEQYF. The CDR3 DNA reads as TGCGCCAGCAGTGGCCGACAGGGTCGGCACGAGCAGTACTTC.

The chain links TRBV29-1 to TRBJ2-1; the D is unclear. The CDR3 length is 14 residues. Trimming took off 7 bases at V and 0 bases at J, with 13 bases between the two ends. Germline V lookup: CDR1 SQVTM, CDR2 ANQGSEA. CDR3 amino acids: CSAPLQDSYNEQFF. Written as DNA, the CDR3 is TGCAGCGCCCCTCTCCAGGACTCCTACAATGAGCAGTTCTTC.

V and J are TRBV7-6 and TRBJ1-5, with a possible D match to TRBD1 (5 bases). CDR1 is SGHVS, CDR2 FNYEAQ, per germline. The germline V and J ends were trimmed by 3 bases and 5 bases, with 8 bases remaining between them. The CDR3 contains 13 residues. The CDR3 protein is CASSFSGDQPQHF. The CDR3 DNA is TGTGCCAGCAGCTTCTCGGGGGATCAGCCCCAGCATTTT.

This clone was observed a single time. The chain employs TRBV6-5 and TRBJ2-2; D is unclear. V was clipped by 3 bases and J by 4 bases, with 12 bases between them. The CDR3 has 15 residues. Per germline, CDR1 MNHEY and CDR2 SVGAGI. In DNA form, the CDR3 reads TGTGCCAGCAGTTATTGGGGTTCGGGCACCGGGGAGCTGTTTTTT. Protein sequence: CASSYWGSGTGELFF.

The J gene is TRBJ2-2, the V gene TRBV4-3; 7 positions match TRBD2. The CDR3 has 15 amino acids. Germline assignment: CDR1 LGHNA and CDR2 YSLEER. With 1 base clipped from V and 4 bases from J, the junction kept 3 bases outside the gene matches. The CDR3 spells CASSQGPGGTGELFF. For the CDR3, the DNA is TGCGCCAGCAGCCAAGGTCCGGGGGGCACCGGGGAGCTGTTTTTT.

This clone was recorded once. The chain is built from TRBV25-1 and TRBJ1-1, with D unresolved. This CDR3 has 14 residues. Germline loops: CDR1 MGHDK, CDR2 SYGVNS. V lost 4 bases, J lost 0 bases, and 9 bases lay in between. The DNA for the CDR3 is TGTGCCAGCAGTGGAGTTTACATGAACACTGAAGCTTTCTTT. It yields the protein CASSGVYMNTEAFF.

This clone was observed a single time. J is TRBJ1-5 and V is TRBV2; D uncertain. Germline V gives CDR1 SNHLY, CDR2 FYNNEI. The length of the CDR3 is 14 residues. Deletions cut 3 bases from V and 0 bases from J, with 6 bases between. The CDR3 loop reads CASSEGSSNQPQHF. The CDR3 region has the DNA TGTGCCAGCAGTGAGGGCAGTAGCAATCAGCCCCAGCATTTT.

In this sample, this clone turned up once. This chain joins TRBV28 and TRBJ1-1; 8 positions agree with TRBD1. Losses at the gene ends were 6 bases for V and 4 bases for J; bases not matched to a gene: 10. The germline V gene has CDR1 MDHEN and CDR2 SYDVKM. There are 15 residues in the CDR3. Written as DNA, the CDR3 is TGTGCCAGCAGGCCCCCGACAGGGGTCACCACTGAAGCTTTCTTT. This sequence encodes CASRPPTGVTTEAFF.

As DNA, the CDR3 is TGTGCCAGCAGTTCCGAAACAGGGTCGAGGGATTCACCCCTCCACTTT. Translating gives CASSSETGSRDSPLHF. The V gene is TRBV7-9, the J gene TRBJ1-6; tentative D call: TRBD1 (6 bases). CDR3 length equals 16 residues. Trimming took 6 bases from V and 8 from J, leaving 20 bases between them. Germline CDR1 is SEHNR and CDR2 is FQNEAQ (reference sequence).

This clone was recorded only once. In DNA form, the CDR3 reads TGTGCCAGCTCACCACCGGGGGGATTATTATACGAGCAGTACTTC. This codes for CASSPPGGLLYEQYF. This chain uses TRBV18 with TRBJ2-7, with a weak D call TRBD2 (6 bases). Germline lookup yields CDR1 KGHSH and CDR2 LQKENI. The CDR3 spans 15 residues. Trimming took off 0 bases at V and 4 bases at J, with 13 bases between the two ends. Based on the CDR3 plus reference TRBV18 and TRBJ2-7, the full variable domain is NAGVMQNPRHLVRRRGQEARLRCSPMKGHSHVYWYRQLPEEGLKFMVYLQKENIIDESGMPKERFSAEFPKEGPSILRIQQVVRGDSAAYFCASSPPGGLLYEQYFGPGTRLTVT.

The CDR3 region has the DNA TGTGCCAGCAGCTTAGATCACACCTTTTACGAGCAGTACTTC. Encoded protein: CASSLDHTFYEQYF. This chain uses TRBV7-2 with TRBJ2-7; D unresolved. CDR3 size: 14 residues. Trimming stripped 1 base from V and 4 bases from J, with 11 bases between. Germline loops: CDR1 SGHTA, CDR2 FQGNSA.

This clone was seen a handful of times. J is TRBJ2-2 and V is TRBV6-4; D tentatively fits TRBD1 or TRBD2 (5 bases each). V gave up 2 bases and J gave up 7 bases, with 8 bases separating them. Germline-derived CDR1 and CDR2 are MRHNA and SNTAGT. This CDR3 is 13 amino acids long. CDR3 DNA sequence: TGTGCCAGCAGTGACAGGGACGGCGGGGAGCTGTTTTTT. This encodes CASSDRDGGELFF.

This sequence joins TRBV2 and TRBJ2-6; no firm D call. Trimming left V 4 bases short and J 1 base short, with 5 bases between. The V gene's germline CDR1 is SNHLY and CDR2 FYNNEI. The CDR3 sequence is 14 residues long. The CDR3 region has the DNA TGTGCCAGCAGTGCATCGTCTGGGGCCAACGTCCTGACTTTC. Its translation: CASSASSGANVLTF.

This chain joins TRBV29-1 and TRBJ1-2; D may be TRBD1 (5 bases). The CDR3 spans 14 residues. Germline lookup yields CDR1 SQVTM and CDR2 ANQGSEA. V was cut by 3 bases and J by 2 bases, with 13 bases left in between. DNA of the CDR3: TGCAGCGTTGAGGGCAGCCCAGGGAACTATGGCTACACCTTC. Translating it yields CSVEGSPGNYGYTF.

The rearrangement links TRBV9 to TRBJ2-2, with 9 bases lining up with TRBD2. The CDR3 length is 18 residues. Per germline, CDR1 SGDLS and CDR2 YYNGEE. V shed 0 bases, J shed 1 base, and the junction held 7 bases outside the gene matches. The CDR3 coding sequence is TGTGCCAGCAGCGTAGTGTCGAGCGGGGGGAGGAACACCGGGGAGCTGTTTTTT. It yields the protein CASSVVSSGGRNTGELFF.

This clone has more than one count but fewer than ten. This chain connects TRBV4-1 to TRBJ1-2, with D possibly being TRBD1 (5 bases). The length of the CDR3 is 15 residues. V lost 3 bases and J lost 4, with 15 bases in between. Germline loops: CDR1 MGHRA, CDR2 YSYEKL. The CDR3 DNA follows: TGCGCCAGCAGCCAGGGAGAAGGGGCGGCCTATGGCTACACCTTC. This gives the protein CASSQGEGAAYGYTF.

The J gene is TRBJ2-7, the V gene TRBV10-3, with D possibly being TRBD1 (6 bases). CDR1 ENHRY and CDR2 SYGVKD come from the germline V gene. The CDR3 totals 13 residues. V lost 4 bases and J 0 bases, leaving 7 bases between the germline ends. The CDR3 loop reads CAISVDSSYEQYF. CDR3 in DNA: TGTGCCATCAGTGTGGACAGCTCCTACGAGCAGTACTTC.

The chain couples TRBV11-2 to TRBJ2-5; D tentatively fits TRBD1 or TRBD2 (6 bases each). Germline CDR1 SGHAT, CDR2 FQNNGV. The CDR3 runs 15 residues. The germline V and J ends were trimmed by 1 base and 5 bases, with 14 bases remaining between them. CDR3 DNA: TGTGCCAGCAGCTTAGGGAGCGGAGGGGGGGAGACCCAGTACTTC. This gives the protein CASSLGSGGGETQYF. Supplemented by reference TRBV11-2 and TRBJ2-5, the full variable domain reads EAGVAQSPRYKIIEKRQSVAFWCNPISGHATLYWYQQILGQGPKLLIQFQNNGVVDDSQLPKDRFSAERLKGVDSTLKIQPAKLEDSAVYLCASSLGSGGGETQYFGPGTRLLVL.

The chain joins TRBV6-1 to TRBJ2-7, with a possible D match to TRBD2 (6 bases). The V gene's germline CDR1 is MNHNS and CDR2 SASEGT. CDR3 size: 12 residues. The V gene lost 8 bases and the J gene lost 3 bases, with 11 bases spanning the gap. In DNA form, the CDR3 reads TGTGCCAGCGGGGGACTGAGCTACGAGCAGTACTTC. Its protein is CASGGLSYEQYF.

The chain uses TRBV6-5 and TRBJ1-2; the D gene is possibly TRBD1 (6 bases). This CDR3 is 14 amino acids long. Germline loops: CDR1 MNHEY, CDR2 SVGAGI. The V end lost 4 bases, the J end lost 3 bases, and 12 bases lay between the germline ends. The CDR3 reads CASSLGGRDYGYTF. The CDR3 bases are TGTGCCAGCAGTTTGGGGGGCCGGGACTATGGCTACACCTTC.

The gene calls are TRBV10-3 and TRBJ2-7; TRBD1 matches at 7 bases. Germline CDR1 ENHRY, CDR2 SYGVKD. The CDR3 extends over 13 amino acids. The V gene end was trimmed by 4 bases and the J gene end by 5 bases; junction bases not matched to a gene: 5. CDR3 sequence reads: CAISVDRVNEQYF. CDR3 bases: TGTGCCATCAGTGTAGACAGGGTCAACGAGCAGTACTTC.

The CDR3 nucleotides are TGTGCCAGCAGTGAGCCGGTCTGGTTAGGGTCCGGCTATGGCTACACCTTC. Its protein product is CASSEPVWLGSGYGYTF. V is TRBV2 and J is TRBJ1-2; no reliable D call. This CDR3 is 17 amino acids long. The germline V gene has CDR1 SNHLY and CDR2 FYNNEI. V dropped 3 bases and J dropped 4 bases, with 21 bases sitting between them.

This clone was recorded a few times. The chain carries TRBV29-1 and TRBJ1-2; D call uncertain. The length of the CDR3 is 12 residues. CDR1 SQVTM and CDR2 ANQGSEA come from the germline V gene. Trimming stripped 4 bases from V and 4 bases from J, with 10 bases between. CDR3 DNA sequence: TGCAGCGTTGTGGAGGGAGGCTATGGCTACACCTTC. This gives the protein CSVVEGGYGYTF.

The chain is built from TRBV19 and TRBJ1-2, with D possibly TRBD1 on 5 matching bases. CDR1 is LNHDA and CDR2 is SQIVND in the germline V gene (reference sequence). V shed 6 bases and J shed 4 bases, with 21 bases lying between them. The CDR3 spans 16 residues. Written as DNA, the CDR3 is TGTGCCAGTAGCCACTCCGGGGGGTCCAGGATCTATGGCTACACCTTC. Protein product: CASSHSGGSRIYGYTF. Full variable domain (missing parts from reference TRBV19 and TRBJ1-2): DGGITQSPKYLFRKEGQNVTLSCEQNLNHDAMYWYRQDPGQGLRLIYYSQIVNDFQKGDIAEGYSVSREKKESFPLTVTSAQKNPTAFYLCASSHSGGSRIYGYTFGSGTRLTVV.

Concerning this clone: Other nucleotide sequences from this sample produce the same CDR3. The chain couples TRBV4-1 to TRBJ1-6, with D possibly TRBD1 on 6 matching bases. Per germline, CDR1 MGHRA and CDR2 YSYEKL. V was shortened by 0 bases and J by 7 bases, with 7 bases between the two germline ends. This CDR3 is built from 14 residues. Here the CDR3 DNA reads TGCGCCAGCAGCCAAGACAGGGGCAATTCACCCCTCCACTTT. This gives the protein CASSQDRGNSPLHF.

This clone was counted a few times. The rearrangement links TRBV4-3 to TRBJ1-2, with 7 nucleotides matching TRBD1. V trimming: 0 bases; J trimming: 4 bases; junction bases outside the gene matches: 5. The CDR3 has 15 amino acids. CDR1 is LGHNA, CDR2 YSLEER, per germline. CDR3 DNA: TGCGCCAGCAGCCAAGATCCCGACAGGGTCTATGGCTACACCTTC. Its protein product is CASSQDPDRVYGYTF.

V and J are TRBV5-1 and TRBJ2-5; possibly TRBD2 for D (6 bases). In germline, CDR1 is SGHRS, CDR2 YFSETQ. The V end lost 0 bases, the J end lost 1 base, and 10 bases lay between the germline ends. CDR3 length: 15 residues. CDR3 region: CASSLETSFQETQYF. In nucleotides, the CDR3 is TGCGCCAGCAGCTTGGAGACTAGTTTCCAAGAGACCCAGTACTTC.

The gene calls are TRBV19 and TRBJ2-1; D is possibly TRBD2 (7 bases). V was cut by 5 bases and J by 5 bases, with 19 bases left in between. Germline CDR1 LNHDA, CDR2 SQIVND (reference sequence). CDR3 length: 16 residues. The CDR3 is CASSPRVGGENNEQFF. CDR3 DNA: TGTGCCAGTAGTCCCCGTGTAGGGGGGGAGAACAATGAGCAGTTCTTC.